This T cell receptor beta chain was documented in a study of blood T cell repertoires in COVID-19. As for the study in general: Some COVID-19 samples were acute and others convalescent; all came from the United States, Italy and Spain.

Generated by immunoSEQ multiplex PCR, the TCRdb table keeps only in-frame clones and is missing some. The profile covers 250,000 to 300,000 clones, with 65% to 85% appearing a single time and more than 3% taken by the ten largest. The CDR3 is 15 residues long. Per the germline V gene, CDR1 is SGDLS and CDR2 is YYNGEE. J lost 4 bases, V lost 0 bases, and 5 bases had no gene match. Donors in Cohort 3 who had recovered were those with two negative PCRs, healthcare professional clearance, or resolution of their symptoms. Sequencing was carried out using PBMCs or T cells enriched from blood (not recorded which). This TCR derives from a man aged 45-60 years who had recovered from COVID-19. The V gene is TRBV9, the J gene TRBJ2-5, with TRBD1 matching 8 bases. This CDR3 reads CASSVGGTGRETQYF. Written as DNA, the CDR3 is TGTGCCAGCAGCGTAGGGGGGACAGGCCGAGAGACCCAGTACTTC.